One sample yielded the 2 T cell receptor beta chains listed below, sequenced in a study of CD8 T cells in ankylosing spondylitis. Study-wide points: About eight highly homologous variants made up a TCR beta motif that seemed to typify ankylosing spondylitis blood.

No antigens are known for them. TCRdb fed the 5' RACE reads into MiXCR, producing one record per CDR3 protein. The data contain 450,000 or so distinct CDR3 sequences, 25% to 30% of them singletons. Sequenced: blood, either unsorted or a sorted T cell fraction (not recorded which). The receptors come from a male donor with ankylosing spondylitis.

The sample holds one count of this clonotype. The rearrangement uses TRBV9 and TRBJ2-6, with D perhaps matching TRBD1 or TRBD2 (5 bases each). Trimming removed 1 base at V and 4 bases at J, with 18 bases between. Germline assignment: CDR1 SGDLS and CDR2 YYNGEE. This CDR3 comprises 18 residues. The CDR3 bases are TGTGCCAGCAGCGTATCCACAGGTGGGGGTTCCGGGGCCAACGTCCTGACTTTC. It encodes CASSVSTGGGSGANVLTF.

In its sample, this clonotype was seen a few times. The rearrangement links TRBV5-4 to TRBJ2-7, with D possibly matching TRBD2 (6 bases). V was shortened by 3 bases and J by 0 bases, with 10 bases between the two germline ends. Per germline, CDR1 SGHNT and CDR2 YYREEE (reference sequence). This CDR3 comprises 14 residues. DNA of the CDR3: TGTGCCAGCAGCTGGGACTCCATCTCCTACGAGCAGTACTTC. This translates into CASSWDSISYEQYF.